The table lists the clone carrying this T cell receptor beta chain with a few counts. Antigen specificity is unknown. Trimming took 2 bases from V and 0 from J, leaving 9 bases between them. In germline, CDR1 is SGHKS, CDR2 YYEKEE (reference sequence). This CDR3 comprises 16 residues. This entry is derived from a study of cytomegalovirus exposure and HLA in healthy donors. As for the study in general: The approximately 710 first-cohort repertoires and the approximately 110 validation repertoires shared the same platform, a later analysis reported. General observations from the study: The TCR clusters that emerged in the first cohort tended, a later analysis found, to co-occur in the roughly 120 validation repertoires. Across donors, most TCRs were seen rarely, yet some public ones were widespread. TCR beta chains numbering about 160 were designated cytomegalovirus-associated.

TCRdb's copy holds only in-frame clones and misses some; the assay was immunoSEQ multiplex PCR. The sample contains more than 120,000 clones, approximately 88% of which appear only once. The sample was PBMCs. The V gene is TRBV5-5, the J gene TRBJ1-6, with D perhaps TRBD1 (6 bases). The TCR comes from a young man in good health and CMV-seropositive. CDR3 sequence (DNA): TGTGCCAGCAGCTTTACAGGGACCTCCTATAATTCACCCCTCCACTTT. Translation gives CASSFTGTSYNSPLHF.